These 10 T cell receptor beta chains came from one sample sequenced in a study of blood T cell repertoires in COVID-19. The method was immunoSEQ multiplex PCR; TCRdb's version includes in-frame clones alone and lacks a portion of them. The sample lists tens of thousands of clones, around 80% occurring once. Sequences were obtained from peripheral blood. All receptors come from a woman older than 75 with acute or convalescent COVID-19.

The gene calls are TRBV5-8 and TRBJ2-7; tentatively, D is TRBD2 (5 bases). Trimming stripped 0 bases from V and 0 bases from J, with 10 bases between. Germline values: CDR1 SGHTS, CDR2 YDEGEE. The CDR3 is made up of 15 amino acids. The CDR3 nucleotides read TGTGCCAGCAGCTTGGGGAGGTCCAGCTCCTACGAGCAGTACTTC. It is translated as CASSLGRSSSYEQYF.

This sequence joins TRBV6-1 and TRBJ1-1, with 9 bases lining up with TRBD1. Unmatched junction bases numbered 4, after V lost 1 base and J lost 7 bases. This CDR3 has 14 amino acids. In germline, CDR1 is MNHNS, CDR2 SASEGT. The DNA for the CDR3 is TGTGCCAGCAGTGAAGTTAGGGGACAGGGTGAAGCTTTCTTT. Its translation: CASSEVRGQGEAFF.

V usage is TRBV7-2 and J usage is TRBJ1-3; 7 bases are shared with TRBD1. V was pared by 4 bases and J by 6 bases, with 9 bases of the junction left unmatched. The CDR3 runs 15 residues. Germline CDR1 reads SGHTA; CDR2 reads FQGNSA. In DNA form, the CDR3 reads TGTGCCAGCAGCTATTCGGGACAGAGAACAAACACCATATATTTT. Translation: CASSYSGQRTNTIYF.

The chain joins TRBV10-3 to TRBJ2-1; D is possibly TRBD2 (6 bases). Germline V gene sequence: CDR1 ENHRY, CDR2 SYGVKD. Trimming took 0 bases from V and 8 from J, leaving 14 bases between them. There are 15 residues in the CDR3. CDR3 DNA: TGTGCCATCAGTGAGTCGCAGGGCGCGGGGCATGAGCAGTTCTTC. It specifies CAISESQGAGHEQFF.

DNA for the CDR3: TGTGCCAGCAGCTTGGCCGGCTATGGCTACACCTTC. Amino acids: CASSLAGYGYTF. The V and J genes are TRBV5-6 and TRBJ1-2; D remains unclear. Trimming took off 0 bases at V and 4 bases at J, with 4 bases between the two ends. This CDR3 region has 12 residues. The germline V gene encodes CDR1 SGHDT and CDR2 YYEEEE.

The table lists this clone with a count of one. The chain has TRBV5-1 and TRBJ1-1; 7 nucleotides align to TRBD1. From germline, CDR1 is SGHRS and CDR2 YFSETQ. V lost 3 bases and J lost 6; bases outside the gene matches: 5. The CDR3 has 13 amino acids. The DNA for the CDR3 is TGCGCCAGCAGCTACACAGGGGAGGCTGAAGCTTTCTTT. Protein sequence: CASSYTGEAEAFF.

V usage is TRBV18 and J usage is TRBJ2-3; no clear D. The CDR3 totals 12 residues. The V gene's germline CDR1 is KGHSH and CDR2 LQKENI. The V and J ends lost 3 bases and 4 bases respectively, with 5 bases between them. The CDR3 loop reads CASSPAPDTQYF. In DNA, the CDR3 is TGTGCCAGCTCACCGGCCCCAGATACGCAGTATTTT. The full variable domain, rest sourced from reference TRBV18 and TRBJ2-3, is NAGVMQNPRHLVRRRGQEARLRCSPMKGHSHVYWYRQLPEEGLKFMVYLQKENIIDESGMPKERFSAEFPKEGPSILRIQQVVRGDSAAYFCASSPAPDTQYFGPGTRLTVL.

V and J are TRBV19 and TRBJ1-1; 9 nucleotides match TRBD1. This CDR3 has 14 residues. The germline CDR1 and CDR2 sequences are LNHDA and SQIVND (reference sequence). J was trimmed by 2 bases and V by 9 bases; bases with no gene match: 7. CDR3 amino acids: CASSAGQGNTEAFF. The CDR3 DNA reads as TGTGCCAGCTCGGCGGGACAGGGAAACACTGAAGCTTTCTTT.

Only one count was recorded for this clone. V gene TRBV2 combines with J gene TRBJ1-2; tentatively, D is TRBD1 (5 bases). Germline lookup yields CDR1 SNHLY and CDR2 FYNNEI. V gave up 8 bases and J gave up 6 bases, with 13 bases separating them. This CDR3 spans 12 amino acids. CDR3 sequence (DNA): TGTGCCAGCCACGGGGGGAGTGATGGCTACACCTTC. It is translated as CASHGGSDGYTF. Looking up the rest from reference TRBV2 and TRBJ1-2 gives the full variable domain: EPEVTQTPSHQVTQMGQEVILRCVPISNHLYFYWYRQILGQKVEFLVSFYNNEISEKSEIFDDQFSVERPDGSNFTLKIRSTKLEDSAMYFCASHGGSDGYTFGSGTRLTVV.

The rearrangement uses TRBV4-1 and TRBJ2-3; maybe TRBD2 (7 bases). Germline V gene lookup returns CDR1 MGHRA and CDR2 YSYEKL. V was trimmed by 6 bases and J by 4 bases, leaving 17 bases between them. This CDR3 region has 15 residues. The CDR3 region is CASRGGGVVADTQYF. CDR3 nucleotide sequence: TGCGCCAGCAGGGGAGGGGGGGTGGTGGCAGATACGCAGTATTTT.